This TCR beta chain was recorded in a study of Graves' ophthalmopathy and Graves' hyperthyroidism. Amplified material comprised TCR beta CDR3 regions derived from RNA transcripts. RT-PCR in the first round used HTBI primers; a second-round multiplex PCR followed. MiXCR was run by TCRdb on the multiplex PCR reads, yielding one entry per CDR3 protein. The sample consists of some 250,000 distinct CDR3 sequences, around 42% of them appearing once. Having ophthalmopathy, the donors showed moderate-to-severe activity, CAS ≥3 and NOSPECS ≥4, with disease lasting under 3 months. Exclusion applied to patients with other autoimmune diseases, uncontrolled infections, pregnancy or lactation. The diagnosis combined clinical symptoms, thyroxine, TRAb, thyroid ultrasound and orbital computed tomography scans. This clonotype was observed many times. This clonotype originated in an adult man with Graves' ophthalmopathy. The sequenced sample consisted of peripheral blood.

CDR3 in amino acids: CSARVGQRGYTF. The CDR3 bases are TGCAGTGCTAGAGTCGGACAGCGCGGCTACACCTTC. This chain uses TRBV20-1 with TRBJ1-2; possible D gene TRBD1, 6 bases. Germline lookup yields CDR1 DFQATT and CDR2 SNEGSKA (reference sequence). V was clipped by 1 base and J by 8 bases, with 11 bases between them. This CDR3 has 12 residues.